The 4 T cell receptor beta chains reported below all come from one sample, sequenced in a study of shared clonotypes between healthy human individuals. Libraries were prepared by immunoSEQ multiplex PCR; TCRdb keeps only in-frame clonotypes and omits some of them. The sample lists about 2.3 million clones, around 92% seen once, with approximately 0.4% in the top ten. Sequencing was performed on naive CD4+ T cells from PBMCs. The subset: CD45RA+ positively selected. The receptors shown here come from a man younger than 35 in good health. Some clones in this sample may be carry-over from other donors' samples.

The V gene is TRBV11-2, the J gene TRBJ1-1; weak D call: TRBD1 (6 bases). Germline V gene data show CDR1 as SGHAT and CDR2 as FQNNGV. Trimming shortened V by 1 base and J by 1 base, and 10 bases separated the two germline ends. The CDR3 runs to 15 residues. CDR3 nucleotide sequence: TGTGCCAGCAGCTTAGGGGGGGCAGGGAACACTGAAGCTTTCTTT. Translated, it gives CASSLGGAGNTEAFF.

V gene TRBV5-4 combines with J gene TRBJ2-1, with D perhaps TRBD1 or TRBD2 (7 bases each). Per the germline V gene, CDR1 is SGHNT and CDR2 is YYREEE (reference sequence). The V gene lost 5 bases and the J gene lost 9 bases, with 27 bases spanning the gap. The CDR3 has 17 amino acids. CDR3 DNA: TGTGCCAGCAGTGAACCCCTAGGGGGCGGGAGAGGGAGTGAGCAGTTCTTC. Translation: CASSEPLGGGRGSEQFF. Full variable domain (rest looked up from reference TRBV5-4 and TRBJ2-1): ETGVTQSPTHLIKTRGQQVTLRCSSQSGHNTVSWYQQALGQGPQFIFQYYREEENGRGNFPPRFSGLQFPNYSSELNVNALELDDSALYLCASSEPLGGGRGSEQFFGPGTRLTVL.

The CDR3 loop reads CASRTDWNNEQFF. The CDR3 DNA reads TGTGCCAGCAGAACTGACTGGAACAATGAGCAGTTCTTC. J is TRBJ2-1 and V is TRBV2, with D unresolved. Trimming left V 6 bases short and J 5 bases short, with 11 bases between. The CDR3 has 13 residues. Germline V gives CDR1 SNHLY, CDR2 FYNNEI.

V usage is TRBV7-9 and J usage is TRBJ1-5; no reliable D call. With 4 bases removed from V and 4 bases from J, the gap between germline ends came to 11 bases. Germline CDR1 reads SEHNR; CDR2 reads FQNEAQ (reference sequence). The CDR3 has 14 amino acids. The CDR3 coding sequence is TGTGCCAGCAGCTCAAAGGGCGGTAATCAGCCCCAGCATTTT. Encoded protein: CASSSKGGNQPQHF.